Following are 21 T cell receptor beta chains from one sample sequenced in a study of cytomegalovirus exposure and HLA in healthy donors. Primers: 60 Vbeta forward and 13 Jbeta reverse. Sequencing was performed with immunoSEQ multiplex PCR; in TCRdb, only in-frame clones are kept and a portion is missing. Seen here are 150,000 to 200,000 clones, around three quarters observed once, and the top ten hold 3% to 4%. The sample comprised PBMCs. Every receptor here comes from a male donor in good health and CMV-seronegative.

The chain couples TRBV11-1 to TRBJ2-5; a weak D match, TRBD1 (6 bases). Germline CDR1 reads SGHAT; CDR2 reads FQDESV (reference sequence). V lost 1 base, J lost 2 bases, and 11 bases lay in between. The CDR3 is made up of 15 amino acids. The CDR3: CASSLGTVFQETQYF. DNA of the CDR3: TGTGCCAGCAGCTTAGGGACAGTTTTTCAAGAGACCCAGTACTTC.

The J gene is TRBJ2-1, the V gene TRBV18, with TRBD2 as a possible D gene (5 bases). CDR1 is KGHSH, CDR2 LQKENI, per germline. Trimming left V 1 base short and J 6 bases short, with 10 bases between. This CDR3 has 14 residues. This CDR3 is CASSPQGSPNEQFF. The CDR3 DNA sequence: TGTGCCAGCTCACCACAAGGGAGCCCCAATGAGCAGTTCTTC.

The table lists this clone with a count of one. The chain couples TRBV6-1 to TRBJ2-2; TRBD1 might be the D (7 bases). There are 15 residues in the CDR3. In germline, CDR1 is MNHNS, CDR2 SASEGT. Trimming pared 3 bases from V and 12 bases from J, leaving 20 bases between. CDR3 sequence: CASSEEGTAAVKLFF. The CDR3 coding sequence is TGTGCCAGCAGTGAGGAGGGGACAGCCGCTGTTAAGCTGTTTTTT.

The V gene is TRBV28, the J gene TRBJ2-7; TRBD2 matches at 9 bases. V was clipped by 9 bases and J by 4 bases; unmatched bases: 7. Germline values: CDR1 MDHEN, CDR2 SYDVKM. The CDR3 covers 13 residues. CDR3 DNA: TGTGCCAGTATAGCGGGAGCCGATTACGAGCAGTACTTC. Its translation: CASIAGADYEQYF.

This clone appeared a few times. The V gene is TRBV7-9, the J gene TRBJ2-3, with a weak D call TRBD2 (5 bases). Trimming stripped 3 bases from V and 0 bases from J, with 10 bases between. In germline, CDR1 is SEHNR, CDR2 FQNEAQ (reference sequence). This CDR3 has 15 amino acids. The CDR3 spells CASSFEAASTDTQYF. The CDR3 DNA is TGTGCCAGCAGCTTCGAAGCGGCTAGCACAGATACGCAGTATTTT.

The chain employs TRBV30 and TRBJ1-5; D not certain. This CDR3 spans 13 amino acids. The germline V gene encodes CDR1 GTSNPN and CDR2 SVGIG (reference sequence). The V and J ends lost 2 bases and 1 base respectively, with 6 bases between them. CDR3 nucleotides: TGTGCCTGGAGTATACAAAGCAATCAGCCCCAGCATTTT. As protein: CAWSIQSNQPQHF.

The chain combines TRBV2 with TRBJ1-1, with 9 positions matching TRBD1. Germline CDR1 is SNHLY and CDR2 is FYNNEI. The V gene end was trimmed by 4 bases and the J gene end by 4 bases; junction bases not matched to a gene: 13. The CDR3 runs 17 residues. CDR3 amino acids: CASSANTQGARSTEAFF. Written as DNA, the CDR3 is TGTGCCAGCAGTGCTAACACACAGGGGGCGCGGAGCACTGAAGCTTTCTTT.

This sequence joins TRBV2 and TRBJ1-5, with 7 bases lining up with TRBD1. Losses at the gene ends were 1 base for V and 3 bases for J; bases not matched to a gene: 9. CDR3 length: 17 residues. From germline, CDR1 is SNHLY and CDR2 FYNNEI. The CDR3 spells CASSEGYYRGDNQPQHF. Here the CDR3 DNA reads TGTGCCAGCAGTGAAGGGTACTACAGGGGTGACAATCAGCCCCAGCATTTT.

The chain recombines TRBV7-8 with TRBJ2-3, with 7 bases aligning to TRBD2. The length of the CDR3 is 17 residues. The V gene end was trimmed by 0 bases and the J gene end by 0 bases; junction bases not matched to a gene: 6. Per the germline V gene, CDR1 is SGHVS and CDR2 is FQNEAQ. Written as DNA, the CDR3 is TGTGCCAGCAGCTTAGCCAAACTAGCGCTAAGCACAGATACGCAGTATTTT. This codes for CASSLAKLALSTDTQYF. Full variable domain (rest looked up from reference TRBV7-8 and TRBJ2-3): GAGVSQSPRYKVAKRGQDVALRCDPISGHVSLFWYQQALGQGPEFLTYFQNEAQLDKSGLPSDRFFAERPEGSVSTLKIQRTQQEDSAVYLCASSLAKLALSTDTQYFGPGTRLTVL.

This clone was detected only once. This sequence joins TRBV5-8 and TRBJ2-3; a possible D gene is TRBD1 (5 bases). Germline assignment: CDR1 SGHTS and CDR2 YDEGEE. CDR3 length: 13 amino acids. Trimming shortened V by 3 bases and J by 5 bases, and 10 bases separated the two germline ends. The CDR3 reads CASSSGRGDTQYF. CDR3 nucleotide sequence: TGTGCCAGCAGCTCCGGAAGGGGAGATACGCAGTATTTT.

There are a few counts of this clone. The junction departs from germline at one end; a sequencing error may be responsible. This rearrangement joins TRBV7-9 to TRBJ2-1; 10 bases map to TRBD2. Germline CDR1 SEHNR, CDR2 FQNEAQ (reference sequence). The length of the CDR3 is 16 residues. The CDR3 reads CASSQQTSGDYNEQFF. In nucleotides, the CDR3 is TGCGCCAGCAGCCAACAAACTAGCGGGGATTACAATGAGCAGTTCTTC.

The chain combines TRBV4-1 with TRBJ2-1; 12 nucleotides line up with TRBD2. From germline, CDR1 is MGHRA and CDR2 YSYEKL. With 3 bases clipped from V and 0 bases from J, the junction kept 6 bases outside the gene matches. The CDR3 is made up of 18 amino acids. CDR3 sequence: CASSHGTSGLSSYNEQFF. CDR3 in DNA: TGCGCCAGCAGCCACGGGACTAGCGGGTTGAGCTCCTACAATGAGCAGTTCTTC.

CDR3 DNA: TGTGCCAGCAGTTTACAGGGGTCCGCCGGGGAGCTGTTTTTT. This encodes CASSLQGSAGELFF. V usage is TRBV27 and J usage is TRBJ2-2, with D perhaps matching TRBD1 (6 bases). Germline V lookup: CDR1 MNHEY, CDR2 SMNVEV (reference sequence). This CDR3 comprises 14 residues. V dropped 2 bases and J dropped 6 bases, with 10 bases sitting between them.

The gene calls are TRBV5-1 and TRBJ2-3; D gene ambiguous. CDR1 SGHRS and CDR2 YFSETQ come from the germline V gene. CDR3 length equals 15 residues. Trimming removed 2 bases from V and 4 bases from J, with 14 bases in between. CDR3 bases: TGCGCCAGCAGCTTTACCGGTTCCGCACCAGATACGCAGTATTTT. This gives the protein CASSFTGSAPDTQYF. The full variable domain, in which reference TRBV5-1 and TRBJ2-3 provide the parts outside the CDR3, is KAGVTQTPRYLIKTRGQQVTLSCSPISGHRSVSWYQQTPGQGLQFLFEYFSETQRNKGNFPGRFSGRQFSNSRSEMNVSTLELGDSALYLCASSFTGSAPDTQYFGPGTRLTVL.

The table lists this clone with a count of one. The chain couples TRBV5-4 to TRBJ2-1, with D tentatively TRBD2 (6 bases). Germline CDR1 and CDR2: SGHNT and YYREEE (reference sequence). Trimming shortened V by 4 bases and J by 3 bases, and 14 bases separated the two germline ends. The CDR3 length is 15 residues. The CDR3 loop is CASSPKGRGYNEQFF. Written as DNA, the CDR3 is TGTGCCAGCAGCCCTAAAGGGCGGGGCTACAATGAGCAGTTCTTC.

This clone has more than one count but fewer than ten. The chain links TRBV4-1 to TRBJ1-2, with D unclear. V lost 0 bases to trimming and J lost 3 bases, with 11 bases between them. The CDR3 totals 15 residues. Looked up from germline, CDR1 is MGHRA and CDR2 is YSYEKL. The CDR3 region is CASSQETVYYYGYTF. As DNA, the CDR3 is TGCGCCAGCAGCCAAGAAACCGTATACTACTATGGCTACACCTTC.

The chain joins TRBV6-6 to TRBJ1-1, with D unresolved. Germline values: CDR1 MNHNY, CDR2 SVGAGI (reference sequence). Deletions cut 0 bases from V and 1 base from J, with 6 bases between. This CDR3 is built from 14 residues. CDR3 DNA: TGTGCCAGCAGTTACTCCCCGCGGAACACTGAAGCTTTCTTT. This codes for CASSYSPRNTEAFF.

The rearrangement joins TRBV2 to TRBJ1-2; D unresolved. Trimming took 2 bases from V and 8 from J, leaving 15 bases between them. CDR3 size: 14 residues. Germline CDR1 reads SNHLY; CDR2 reads FYNNEI. The CDR3 DNA follows: TGTGCCAGCAGTGAAACGCGGGATAGAGGGGGCTACACCTTC. Protein sequence: CASSETRDRGGYTF.

The V gene is TRBV6-5, the J gene TRBJ1-5; tentatively, D is TRBD1 (5 bases). The V end lost 0 bases, the J end lost 6 bases, and 15 bases lay between the germline ends. The germline gives CDR1 MNHEY, CDR2 SVGAGI. CDR3 length: 16 amino acids. In DNA form, the CDR3 reads TGTGCCAGCAGTTACTCGAATAGGGGTCTGGGTCAGCCCCAGCATTTT. The encoded protein is CASSYSNRGLGQPQHF.

In its sample, this clone was seen a few times. The chain carries TRBV7-8 and TRBJ2-2; the D is unclear. CDR1 SGHVS and CDR2 FQNEAQ come from the germline V gene. This CDR3 has 14 residues. V lost 2 bases, J lost 1 base, and 5 bases lay in between. In nucleotides, the CDR3 is TGTGCCAGCAGCTTAAACGGGAACACCGGGGAGCTGTTTTTT. As protein: CASSLNGNTGELFF.

J is TRBJ1-1 and V is TRBV7-9, with D unclear. The CDR3 spans 13 residues. The V and J ends lost 1 base and 3 bases respectively, with 6 bases between them. Germline loops: CDR1 SEHNR, CDR2 FQNEAQ (reference sequence). The CDR3: CASSLVVDTEAFF. DNA for the CDR3: TGTGCCAGCAGCTTAGTAGTTGACACTGAAGCTTTCTTT.